The rows below give T cell receptor beta chains drawn from one sample of a study of CD8+CD57+ T cells in acquired aplastic anemia. TCRdb re-called the reads through MiXCR, storing one row per CDR3 protein. The sample includes under 350,000 distinct CDR3 sequences, 50% to 65% of them seen just once. The sequenced sample consisted of sorted CD4+, CD8+, or CD8+CD57+ T cells (not recorded which) from PBMCs. Receptor source: a human donor with aplastic anemia. The CDR3 runs from the conserved cysteine through the conserved F or W. The D gene is left open where the match is weak. Only some rows state a clone size, as once, few, many or a class for expanded clones.

>TRBV12-3/TRBV12-4|TRBJ2-1|many|-
CASSRINEQFF
TGTGCCAGCAGTAGAATAAATGAGCAGTTCTTC
>TRBV12-3/TRBV12-4|TRBJ2-7|few|-
CASSWGQGTSYEQYF
TGTGCCAGCAGTTGGGGGCAGGGGACATCCTACGAGCAGTACTTC
>TRBV2|TRBJ2-7|-|-
CASSLGGSAYEQYF
TGTGCCAGCAGCCTCGGGGGTTCAGCCTACGAGCAGTACTTC
>TRBV4-2|TRBJ2-3|-|-
CASQRHGTDTQYF
TGTGCCAGCCAACGACACGGCACAGATACGCAGTATTTT
>TRBV19|TRBJ1-2|-|-
CASRTDPNYGYTF
TGTGCCAGTAGGACAGACCCTAACTATGGCTACACCTTC
>TRBV9|TRBJ2-7|-|-
CASSADPPGNEQYF
TGTGCCAGCAGCGCGGACCCCCCGGGGAACGAGCAGTACTTC
>TRBV7-3|TRBJ2-4|-|-
CASSFRGTRAGPGNIQYF
TGTGCCAGCAGCTTTCGTGGGACAAGAGCAGGTCCAGGAAACATTCAGTACTTC
>TRBV6-1|TRBJ2-7|many|-
CASSPRHTYEQYF
TGTGCCAGCAGCCCACGGCATACCTACGAGCAGTACTTC
>TRBV2|TRBJ2-7|many|TRBD1
CASSSQGVLGEQHF
TGTGCCAGCAGTTCACAGGGGGTGCTTGGGGAGCAGCACTTC
>TRBV7-3|TRBJ1-2|few|-
CASSLKGGGNTF
TGTGCCAGCAGCTTAAAGGGGGGCGGAAACACCTTC
>TRBV19|TRBJ1-1|many|-
CASSIGRNTEAFF
TGTGCCAGTAGTATAGGCAGGAACACTGAAGCTTTCTTT
>TRBV20-1|TRBJ2-1|-|-
CNASDERSYNEQLF
TGCAATGCCTCAGACGAGAGATCCTACAATGAGCAGCTCTTC
>TRBV24-1|TRBJ2-7|few|-
CATSSGGYEQYF
TGTGCCACCAGTTCTGGGGGCTACGAGCAGTACTTC
>TRBV5-6|TRBJ2-3|-|TRBD2
CASSSSGEAVDTQYF
TGTGCCAGCAGCTCTAGCGGTGAGGCGGTCGATACGCAGTATTTT